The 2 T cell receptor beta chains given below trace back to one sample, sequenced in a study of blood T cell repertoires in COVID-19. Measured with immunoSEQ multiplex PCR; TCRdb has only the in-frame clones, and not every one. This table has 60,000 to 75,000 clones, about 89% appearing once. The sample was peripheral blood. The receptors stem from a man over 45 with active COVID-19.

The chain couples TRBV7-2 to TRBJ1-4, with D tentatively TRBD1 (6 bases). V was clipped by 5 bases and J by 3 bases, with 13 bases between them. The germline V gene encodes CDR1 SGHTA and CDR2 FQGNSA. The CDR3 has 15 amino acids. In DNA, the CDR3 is TGTGCCAGCAGCAAAAGGGGGGGAGCTAATGAAAAACTGTTTTTT. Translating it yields CASSKRGGANEKLFF.

CDR3 nucleotide sequence: TGTGCCAGCTCACCCGGGAGCACAGATACGCAGTATTTT. It is translated as CASSPGSTDTQYF. The J gene is TRBJ2-3, the V gene TRBV18; D unclear. V was cut by 3 bases and J by 0 bases, with 4 bases left in between. CDR3 size: 13 residues. The germline V gene encodes CDR1 KGHSH and CDR2 LQKENI. Drawing the rest from reference TRBV18 and TRBJ2-3, the complete variable domain is NAGVMQNPRHLVRRRGQEARLRCSPMKGHSHVYWYRQLPEEGLKFMVYLQKENIIDESGMPKERFSAEFPKEGPSILRIQQVVRGDSAAYFCASSPGSTDTQYFGPGTRLTVL.